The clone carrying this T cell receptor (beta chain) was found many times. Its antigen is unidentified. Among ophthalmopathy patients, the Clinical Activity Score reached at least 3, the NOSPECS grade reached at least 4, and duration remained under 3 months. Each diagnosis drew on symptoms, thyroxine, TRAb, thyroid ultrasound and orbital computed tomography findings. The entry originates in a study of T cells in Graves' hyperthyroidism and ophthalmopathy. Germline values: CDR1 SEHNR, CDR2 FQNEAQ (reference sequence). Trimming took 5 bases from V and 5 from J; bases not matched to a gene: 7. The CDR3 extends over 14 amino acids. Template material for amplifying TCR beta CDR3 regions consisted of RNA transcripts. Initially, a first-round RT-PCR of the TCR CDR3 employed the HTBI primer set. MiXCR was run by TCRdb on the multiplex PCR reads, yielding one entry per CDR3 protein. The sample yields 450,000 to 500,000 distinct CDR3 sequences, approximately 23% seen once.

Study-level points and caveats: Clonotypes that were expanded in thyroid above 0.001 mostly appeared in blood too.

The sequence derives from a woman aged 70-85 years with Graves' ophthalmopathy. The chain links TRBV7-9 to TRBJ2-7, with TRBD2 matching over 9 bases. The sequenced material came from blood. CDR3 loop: CASSLSGSYHEQYF. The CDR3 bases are TGTGCCAGCAGCCTTAGCGGGAGTTATCACGAGCAGTACTTC.